The rows below give T cell receptor beta chains drawn from one sample of a study of T cell responses to AZD1222 COVID-19 vaccine. Repertoires were generated with immunoSEQ multiplex PCR, while TCRdb's copy carries only in-frame clones and drops some. The sample includes about 54,000 clones, about 89% of them seen just once. The starting material was peripheral blood, obtained on day 0 of AZD1222 vaccination. Receptors were obtained from an adult in good health. Each CDR3 is given without its conserved first and last residue.

V gene,J gene,CDR3 protein
TRBV25-1,TRBJ2-1,ASRGPGLGGNNEQF
TRBV28,TRBJ1-2,ASSFHRDRALGGYT
TRBV9,TRBJ1-1,ASSSLMNTEAF
TRBV7-9,TRBJ1-5,ASSLGSGPHNQPQH
TRBV6-1,TRBJ1-1,ASSVTAWQGLVNTEAF
TRBV11-3,TRBJ2-3,ASSNAQSGTTAPDTQY
TRBV27,TRBJ2-4,ASSLRTGGLAKNIQY
TRBV6-6,TRBJ2-1,ASTHATGGAHNEQF
TRBV6-5,TRBJ1-1,ASRRQGARDF
TRBV28,TRBJ2-1,ASSGASGRVNEQF
TRBV4-1,TRBJ1-1,ASSQARTGTMNTEAF
TRBV6-1,TRBJ1-2,ASSEWGTISNYGYT
TRBV28,TRBJ1-1,ASTGTVNTEAF
TRBV6-5,TRBJ2-1,ASTSGWSSYNEQF
TRBV2,TRBJ2-5,ASSDPTPTGETQY
TRBV9,TRBJ1-1,ASSVNQGAAEAF
TRBV27,TRBJ2-1,ASSSFTASGIVGF
TRBV19,TRBJ1-2,ASSTGGLRVYGYT
TRBV21-1,TRBJ1-1,ASSKEEDGTEAF
TRBV7-6,TRBJ2-1,ASSRERLAGNEQF
TRBV11-2,TRBJ2-5,ASSQTVARETQY
TRBV4-1,TRBJ1-2,ASSQAGTGHYGYT
TRBV7-9,TRBJ1-3,ASSPSTGAGNTIY
TRBV11-3,TRBJ2-5,ASSPGQVQETQY
TRBV7-2,TRBJ1-4,ASSLDVWGEKLF
TRBV6-5,TRBJ2-3,ASSYSWGLAGDTQY
TRBV4-2,TRBJ1-1,ASSQRPTGTGGVTEAF
TRBV10-1,TRBJ1-1,ASSDWGFTEAF
TRBV6-6,TRBJ2-1,ASSQGWGALPRGTLEALYEQF
TRBV30,TRBJ1-1,AWRLMNTEAF
TRBV2,TRBJ2-7,ASSQPPGGETYEQY
TRBV6-2/TRBV6-3,TRBJ2-1,ASSYWLAGGDYNEQF
TRBV4-1,TRBJ1-3,ASSHGQGGNTIY
TRBV2,TRBJ1-2,AGKDSNYGYT
TRBV5-1,TRBJ1-6,ASSLVSGIRNSPLH
TRBV29-1,TRBJ2-7,SVELQGAGSYEQY
TRBV3-1/TRBV3-2,TRBJ2-1,ASSHASMSSYNEQF
TRBV11-2,TRBJ1-1,ASSLTGEAF
TRBV12-3/TRBV12-4,TRBJ2-7,ASRSTGYEQY
TRBV5-1,TRBJ2-7,ASSLIGGLDSEQY
TRBV7-9,TRBJ2-3,ASSFTSGSTDTQY
TRBV6-1,TRBJ1-5,ASSEEEFRRQGDQPQH
TRBV3-1/TRBV3-2,TRBJ2-1,ASSPWQGGEQF
TRBV7-3,TRBJ2-3,ASSPMPTDTQY
TRBV18,TRBJ2-5,ASSPTLSQETQY
TRBV7-9,TRBJ2-5,ATRSGTAQETQY